The 2 T cell receptor beta chains below come from one sample, sequenced in a study of blood T cell repertoires in COVID-19 (dated by TCRdb to 2019 to 2021). The library was produced with the immunoSEQ multiplex PCR assay. As stored in TCRdb, this immuneACCESS dataset retains in-frame rearrangements with V and J assigned. A fraction of the clones does not appear; measured against another copy, unresolved V genes explain less than half of the discrepancy, and the remainder lacks a known reason. In all, the sample holds about 240,000 clones, and 85% to 90% of those were seen once. The biggest ten clones account for 5.5% to 6.5% of the sample. The material sequenced was peripheral blood. These receptors were collected from a man aged 55 to 70 with acute or convalescent COVID-19.

The chain combines TRBV27 with TRBJ2-5, with 12 bases aligning to TRBD2. Per the germline V gene, CDR1 is MNHEY and CDR2 is SMNVEV (reference sequence). Germline trimming cut 2 bases from V and 4 bases from J; bases unmatched to any gene: 17. This CDR3 comprises 20 residues. The CDR3 DNA is TGTGCCAGCAGTTTAAAGGTCAGGGGGTTGACTAGCGGGAGCGGAGAGACCCAGTACTTC. Protein sequence: CASSLKVRGLTSGSGETQYF.

This chain connects TRBV2 to TRBJ1-5; 9 bases are shared with TRBD1. CDR3 size: 13 residues. With 7 bases clipped from V and 5 bases from J, the junction kept 3 bases outside the gene matches. Germline V gene lookup returns CDR1 SNHLY and CDR2 FYNNEI. CDR3 sequence: CASMTGGDQPQHF. DNA for the CDR3: TGTGCCAGCATGACAGGGGGGGATCAGCCCCAGCATTTT.